This is a list of T cell receptor beta chains from one sample in a study of long-term antiretroviral therapy in people with HIV. TCRdb's table, derived via immunoSEQ multiplex PCR, lists solely in-frame clones and lacks some. Among tens of thousands of clones listed, around 79% were seen once. The source material was unsorted PBMCs, sampled 0.6 years after starting antiretroviral therapy. The receptor source for this set is a man aged 18 to 30 with HIV. Each CDR3 is given with its conserved first and last residue. D genes are given only for firm matches. Clone size is given for some rows only: seen once, a few or many times, or a class if the clone is expanded.

>-|TRBJ1-1|TRBV27|-
TGTGCCAGCAGTTCAAACGACGCGCACACTGAAGCTTTCTTT
CASSSNDAHTEAFF
>-|TRBJ2-7|TRBV19|-
TGTGCCAGTAGTGTAGGGACCGACTACGAGCAGTACTTC
CASSVGTDYEQYF
>TRBD2|TRBJ2-1|TRBV6-6|-
TGTGCCAGCAGTTACGGGACTAGCGGGAATGAGCAGTTCTTC
CASSYGTSGNEQFF
>-|TRBJ1-3|TRBV18|-
TGTGCCAGCTCATCGTACAACAGGGTCACTGGAAACACCATATATTTT
CASSSYNRVTGNTIYF
>TRBD1|TRBJ1-2|TRBV19|-
TGTGCCAGTAGTATAGGCGGGGGACAGGACTATGGCTACACCTTC
CASSIGGGQDYGYTF
>-|TRBJ2-5|TRBV5-4|-
TGTGCCAGCAGCTTGGACACGGGGCGCCAAGAGACCCAGTACTTC
CASSLDTGRQETQYF
>TRBD1|TRBJ2-1|TRBV5-4|-
TGTGCCAGCAGCTTGGAATGGACAGGGGTCCCAGTTCGCTACAATGAGCAGTTCTTC
CASSLEWTGVPVRYNEQFF
>-|TRBJ1-1|TRBV19|-
TGTGCCACCGCCATACAGCGTAACACTGAAGCTTTCTTT
CATAIQRNTEAFF
>-|TRBJ2-5|TRBV10-2|-
TGCGCCAGCAAACAGGGTGGAGAGACCCAGTACTTC
CASKQGGETQYF
>TRBD1|TRBJ2-3|TRBV5-6|-
TGTGCCAGCAGCTCACACTTACTACAGGGGTGGGTCACAGATACGCAGTATTTT
CASSSHLLQGWVTDTQYF
>-|TRBJ2-2|TRBV4-3|-
TGCGCCAGCAGCCAAGACATAACGGGGGAGCTGTTTTTT
CASSQDITGELFF
>-|TRBJ2-7|TRBV2|-
TGTGCCAGCAGTGAAAGGGACTTAGCCTACGAGCAGTACTTC
CASSERDLAYEQYF
>-|TRBJ2-7|TRBV5-4|-
TGTGCCAGCAGCTTTGGGACGATGCCCTACGAGCAGTACTTC
CASSFGTMPYEQYF
>TRBD1|TRBJ2-2|TRBV19|-
TGTGCCAGCCTTAACCCTGGGACAGGGAAGAACACCGGGGAGCTGTTTTTT
CASLNPGTGKNTGELFF
>-|TRBJ2-2|TRBV21-1|-
TGTGCCAGCAGCAAAACCCCCCATGACGGCTCCGGGGAGCTGTTTTTT
CASSKTPHDGSGELFF
>-|TRBJ2-2|TRBV7-2|-
TGTGCCAGCAGCTTATCGGGCCTCACCGGGGAGCTGTTTTTT
CASSLSGLTGELFF
>-|TRBJ2-4|TRBV13|-
TGTGCCAGCAGCTCCGGGGCAGAAAACATTCAGTACTTC
CASSSGAENIQYF
>-|TRBJ2-7|TRBV6-6|-
TGTGCCAGCAGGGGGGGGGCCGGGCCCTACGAGCAGTACTTC
CASRGGAGPYEQYF
>-|TRBJ2-2|TRBV2|-
TGTGCCAGCTACATCATGGGGGCCGGGGAGCTGTTTTTT
CASYIMGAGELFF
>-|TRBJ2-2|TRBV27|-
TGTGCCAGCAGTACCAGCATTGGGGGTTTAAGCACCGGGGAGCTGTTTTTT
CASSTSIGGLSTGELFF
>-|TRBJ1-2|TRBV2|once
TGTGCCAACTCCCAACAGGGCAAAGATGGCTACACCTTC
CANSQQGKDGYTF
>TRBD2|TRBJ2-1|TRBV5-1|-
TGCGCCAGCAGCACCGGACTAGCGGGAACGTCCTACAATGAGCAGTTCTTC
CASSTGLAGTSYNEQFF
>-|TRBJ2-7|TRBV29-1|-
TGCAGCGTTGAAGATGAGGCAGGGGTGTACGAGCAGTACTTC
CSVEDEAGVYEQYF
>-|TRBJ2-1|TRBV7-9|once
TGTGCCAGCAGCTTCGGCAGGACTGAGCAGTTCTTC
CASSFGRTEQFF
>-|TRBJ1-2|TRBV7-8|-
TGTGCCAGCAGCCCTAGCCAGGGAGGGGTGTATGGCTACACCTTC
CASSPSQGGVYGYTF
>-|TRBJ2-7|TRBV9|-
TGTGCCAGCAGCGTAACATGGGAGTACGAGCAGTACTTC
CASSVTWEYEQYF
>-|TRBJ2-2|TRBV7-9|-
TGTGCCAGCAGCCGAGACGTCTCCGGGGAGCTGTTTTTT
CASSRDVSGELFF
>-|TRBJ1-3|TRBV30|few
TGTGCCTGGAGACCAGGAACCTCAAGTGGAAACACCATATATTTT
CAWRPGTSSGNTIYF
>-|TRBJ1-1|TRBV18|-
TGTGCCAGCTCACCACTTTTGAACACTGAAGCTTTCTTT
CASSPLLNTEAFF
>TRBD1|TRBJ2-7|TRBV7-9|-
TGTGCCAGCAGCCCTCCGGACAGGGAATACGAGCAGTACTTC
CASSPPDREYEQYF
>-|TRBJ1-1|TRBV25-1|-
TGTGCCAGCAGTGGACACATTGGGGGCACTGAAGCTTTCTTT
CASSGHIGGTEAFF
>TRBD1|TRBJ1-1|TRBV7-6|-
TGTGCCAGCAGTCCCGACAGGGACGTCACTGAAGCTTTCTTT
CASSPDRDVTEAFF
>TRBD1|TRBJ1-4|TRBV28|-
TGTGCCAGCATCCGGACAGGGGAAAAACTGTTTTTT
CASIRTGEKLFF
>TRBD1|TRBJ1-5|TRBV6-6|-
TGTGCCAAAGACAGGGGCCCTCAGCCCCAGCATTTT
CAKDRGPQPQHF
>-|TRBJ1-4|TRBV6-6|-
TGTGCCAGCAGTTACTCAGGCAATCCTTCTGAAAAACTGTTTTTT
CASSYSGNPSEKLFF
>-|TRBJ2-3|TRBV11-3|-
TGTGCCAGCAGCTTAGACAAACGGGTGCAGTATTTT
CASSLDKRVQYF
>-|TRBJ1-2|TRBV6-1|-
TGTGCCAGCAGTGAAGCAGGGAACGGCTACACCTTC
CASSEAGNGYTF
>TRBD2|TRBJ2-2|TRBV9|-
TGTGCCAGCAGCCCGAGGGAGGGGTCTGCCACCGGGGAGCTGTTTTTT
CASSPREGSATGELFF
>TRBD1|TRBJ1-5|TRBV19|-
TGTGCCAGTAGTAGAGGGACAGCCAATCAGCCCCAGCATTTT
CASSRGTANQPQHF
>TRBD1|TRBJ1-1|TRBV10-3|few
TGTGCCATCAGGGGACAGGGGACTGAAGCTTTCTTT
CAIRGQGTEAFF